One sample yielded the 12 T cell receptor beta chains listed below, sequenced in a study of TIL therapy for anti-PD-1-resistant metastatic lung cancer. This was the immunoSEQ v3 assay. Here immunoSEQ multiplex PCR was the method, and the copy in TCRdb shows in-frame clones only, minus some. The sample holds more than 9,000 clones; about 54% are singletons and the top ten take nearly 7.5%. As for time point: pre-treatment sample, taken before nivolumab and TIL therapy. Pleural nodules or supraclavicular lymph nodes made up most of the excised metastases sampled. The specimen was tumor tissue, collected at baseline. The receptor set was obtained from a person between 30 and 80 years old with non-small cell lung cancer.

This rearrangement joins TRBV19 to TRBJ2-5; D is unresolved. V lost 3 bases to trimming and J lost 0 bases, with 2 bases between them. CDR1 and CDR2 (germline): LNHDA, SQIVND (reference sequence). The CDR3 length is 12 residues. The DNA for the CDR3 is TGTGCCAGTAGTATCCACCAAGAGACCCAGTACTTC. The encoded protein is CASSIHQETQYF.

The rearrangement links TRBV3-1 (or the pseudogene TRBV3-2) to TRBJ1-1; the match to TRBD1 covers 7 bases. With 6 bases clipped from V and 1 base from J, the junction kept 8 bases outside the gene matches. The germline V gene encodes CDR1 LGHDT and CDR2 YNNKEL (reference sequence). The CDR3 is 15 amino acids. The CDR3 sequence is CASSLGTVRNTEAFF. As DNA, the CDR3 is TGTGCCAGCAGTCTGGGGACAGTCCGGAACACTGAAGCTTTCTTT.

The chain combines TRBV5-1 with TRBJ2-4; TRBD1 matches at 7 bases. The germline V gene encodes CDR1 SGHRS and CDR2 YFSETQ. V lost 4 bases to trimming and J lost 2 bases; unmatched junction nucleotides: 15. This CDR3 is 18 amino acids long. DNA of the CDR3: TGCGCCAGCAGCCTTTCAACCTTTACGACAGGGACCAAAAACATTCAGTACTTC. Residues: CASSLSTFTTGTKNIQYF.

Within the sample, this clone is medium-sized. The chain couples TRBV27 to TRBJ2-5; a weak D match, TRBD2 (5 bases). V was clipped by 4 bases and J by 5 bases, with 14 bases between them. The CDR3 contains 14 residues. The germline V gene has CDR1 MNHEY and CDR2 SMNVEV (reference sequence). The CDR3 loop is CASSSHVGGETQYF. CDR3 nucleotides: TGTGCCAGCAGTTCCCATGTTGGCGGGGAGACCCAGTACTTC.

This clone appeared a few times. The DNA of the CDR3 is TGCGCCAGCAGTGAGTCTCAGGGCTATGGCTACACCTTC. Encoded protein: CASSESQGYGYTF. The V and J genes are TRBV10-1 and TRBJ1-2, with a tentative D call TRBD1 (5 bases). V lost 0 bases, J lost 4 bases, and 6 bases lay in between. Per the germline V gene, CDR1 is WNHNN and CDR2 is SYGVQD (reference sequence). This CDR3 contains 13 residues.

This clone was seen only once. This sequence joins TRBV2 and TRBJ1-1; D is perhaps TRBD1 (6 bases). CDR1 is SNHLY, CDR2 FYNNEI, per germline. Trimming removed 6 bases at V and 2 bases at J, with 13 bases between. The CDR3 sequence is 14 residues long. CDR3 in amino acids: CASRRGTLNTEAFF. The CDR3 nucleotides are TGTGCCAGCAGGAGGGGGACCTTAAACACTGAAGCTTTCTTT.

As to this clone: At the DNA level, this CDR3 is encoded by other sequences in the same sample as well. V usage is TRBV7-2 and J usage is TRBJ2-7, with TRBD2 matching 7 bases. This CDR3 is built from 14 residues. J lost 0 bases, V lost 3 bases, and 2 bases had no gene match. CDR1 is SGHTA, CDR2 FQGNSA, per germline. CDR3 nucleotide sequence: TGTGCCAGCAGCTTGGGGGGGGGCTCCTACGAGCAGTACTTC. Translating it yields CASSLGGGSYEQYF.

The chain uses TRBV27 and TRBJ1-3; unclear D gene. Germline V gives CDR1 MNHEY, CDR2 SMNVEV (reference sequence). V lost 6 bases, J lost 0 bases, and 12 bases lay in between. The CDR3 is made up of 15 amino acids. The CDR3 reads CASSPSLHSGNTIYF. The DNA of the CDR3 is TGTGCCAGCAGCCCCAGTTTGCACTCTGGAAACACCATATATTTT.

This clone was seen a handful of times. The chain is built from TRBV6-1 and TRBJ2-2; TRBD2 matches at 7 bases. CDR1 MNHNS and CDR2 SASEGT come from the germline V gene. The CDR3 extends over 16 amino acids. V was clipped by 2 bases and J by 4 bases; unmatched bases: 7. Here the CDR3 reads CASSENAGVATGELFF. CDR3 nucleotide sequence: TGTGCCAGCAGTGAAAATGCGGGAGTGGCCACCGGGGAGCTGTTTTTT.

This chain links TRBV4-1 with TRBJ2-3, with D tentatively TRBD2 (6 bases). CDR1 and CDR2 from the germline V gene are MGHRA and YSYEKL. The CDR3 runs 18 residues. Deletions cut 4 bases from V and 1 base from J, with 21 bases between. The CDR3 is CASSPFSGRSQRTDTQYF. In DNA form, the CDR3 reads TGCGCCAGCAGCCCTTTCAGCGGGCGAAGCCAACGCACAGATACGCAGTATTTT.

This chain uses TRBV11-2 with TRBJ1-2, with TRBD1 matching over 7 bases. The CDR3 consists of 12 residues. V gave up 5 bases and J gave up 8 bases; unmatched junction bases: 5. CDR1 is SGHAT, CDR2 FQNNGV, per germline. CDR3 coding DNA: TGTGCCAGCAGCGAGACAGGGAACGGCTACACCTTC. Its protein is CASSETGNGYTF.

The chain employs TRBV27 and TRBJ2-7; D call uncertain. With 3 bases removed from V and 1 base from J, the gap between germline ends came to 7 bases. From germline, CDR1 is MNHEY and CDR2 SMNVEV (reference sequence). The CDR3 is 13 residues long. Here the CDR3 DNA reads TGTGCCAGCAGTTTGAAGAAATCCTACGAGCAGTACTTC. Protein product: CASSLKKSYEQYF.